This T cell receptor (beta chain) was captured by sequencing in a study of shared clonotypes between healthy human individuals. CDR1 and CDR2 (germline): MGHRA, YSYEKL. The CDR3 consists of 15 residues. The trim removed 7 bases at V and 7 bases at J, leaving 7 bases unmatched. Assay: immunoSEQ multiplex PCR; the TCRdb copy retains only in-frame clones and omits some. Of roughly 520,000 clones detected, about 96% appear once; the ten largest clones hold 0.055% to 0.075%. The V call is TRBV4-1, the J call TRBJ2-1; TRBD2 agrees at 13 bases. The TCR was taken from a woman under 40 in good health. Sequencing used naive CD4+ T cells sorted from blood. As to subset: CD45RA+ positively selected. The CDR3 spells CASTRTSGSGNEQFF. CDR3 DNA: TGCGCCAGCACCCGGACTAGCGGGAGTGGGAATGAGCAGTTCTTC.